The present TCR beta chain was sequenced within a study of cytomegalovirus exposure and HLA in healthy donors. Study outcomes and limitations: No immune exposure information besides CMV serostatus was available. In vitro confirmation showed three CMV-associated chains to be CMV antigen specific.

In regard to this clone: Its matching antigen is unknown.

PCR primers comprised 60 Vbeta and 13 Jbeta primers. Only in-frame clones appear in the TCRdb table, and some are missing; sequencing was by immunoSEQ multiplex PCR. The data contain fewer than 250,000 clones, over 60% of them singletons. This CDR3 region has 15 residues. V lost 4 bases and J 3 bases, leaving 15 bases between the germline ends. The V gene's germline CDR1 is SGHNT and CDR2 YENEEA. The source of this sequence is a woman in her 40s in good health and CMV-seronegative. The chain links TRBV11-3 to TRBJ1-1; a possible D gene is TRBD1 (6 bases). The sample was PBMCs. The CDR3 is CASSSRTVTDTEAFF. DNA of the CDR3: TGTGCCAGCAGCTCCCGGACAGTCACCGACACTGAAGCTTTCTTT. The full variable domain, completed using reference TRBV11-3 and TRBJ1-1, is EAGVVQSPRYKIIEKKQPVAFWCNPISGHNTLYWYLQNLGQGPELLIRYENEEAVDDSQLPKDRFSAERLKGVDSTLKIQPAELGDSAVYLCASSSRTVTDTEAFFGQGTRLTVV.